This is a list of T cell receptor beta chains from one sample in a study of OX40 agonist ivuxolimab in advanced cancers. Method: immunoSEQ multiplex PCR; TCRdb's copy keeps in-frame clones and lacks some. The sample shows about 22,000 clones, 86% of them seen only once. This specimen consisted of CD4+ or CD8+ T cells sorted from blood, obtained in a trial of the OX40 agonist ivuxolimab. Receptors originate from an adult with an advanced solid tumor such as melanoma, head and neck, liver or kidney cancer. CDR3s include the opening cysteine and the closing phenylalanine or tryptophan. D genes are given only for firm matches. Rows may omit the clone size; those that give it use once, few, many or a size class.

TRBJ2-7 NA NA TRBV9 14 TGTGCCAGCAGCTTAACAGGGCTCTCCTACGAGCAGTACTTC CASSLTGLSYEQYF
TRBJ2-3 NA NA TRBV29-1 14 TGCAGCGTTGAATGGTGGGGTGTCGCAGATACGCAGTATTTT CSVEWWGVADTQYF
TRBJ2-7 NA TRBD1 TRBV7-7 15 TGTGCTAGCAGCTTAACTTCGACAGGGCGCGACGAGCAGTACTTC CASSLTSTGRDEQYF
TRBJ1-2 NA TRBD1 TRBV6-5 16 TGTGCCAGCAGTTTAGGCTTCCGGACAGGAGTGTATGGCTACACCTTC CASSLGFRTGVYGYTF
TRBJ2-4 NA TRBD1 TRBV5-5 16 TGTGCCAGCAGCTTGGGGGCAGGGGGTAGGCAAAACATTCAGTACTTC CASSLGAGGRQNIQYF
TRBJ1-6 NA TRBD1 TRBV7-6 17 TGTGCCAGCAGCTCCACCATCTTTGGACAGGGGAGTTCACCCCTCCACTTT CASSSTIFGQGSSPLHF
TRBJ1-1 NA NA TRBV30 12 TGTGCCTGGAGTGTACTGGGCACTGAAGCTTTCTTT CAWSVLGTEAFF
TRBJ2-7 NA TRBD2 TRBV28 16 TGTGCCAGCAGTTTCCCCGTAGCGGGAGGGAAACATCCGCAGTACTTC CASSFPVAGGKHPQYF
TRBJ2-7 once NA TRBV29-1 14 TGCAGCGTTCTGGGGGCCCGGTACTCCTACGAGCAGTACTTC CSVLGARYSYEQYF
TRBJ2-1 NA TRBD1 TRBV9 16 TGTGCCAGCAGCATCTCGGACAGGAGCTCCTACAATGAGCAGTTCTTC CASSISDRSSYNEQFF
TRBJ1-5 NA TRBD1 TRBV6-6 14 TGTGCCAGCAGTCGACAGGGGTGCAATCAGCCCCAGCATTTT CASSRQGCNQPQHF
TRBJ1-5 NA NA TRBV6-5 15 TGTGCCAGCAGTACTTCAGGGTATAGCAATCAGCCCCAGCATTTT CASSTSGYSNQPQHF
TRBJ2-1 NA TRBD2 TRBV4-1 19 TGCGCCAGCAGCCAAGGGACTAGCGGGAGGTCTCTCTCCTACAATGAGCAGTTCTTC CASSQGTSGRSLSYNEQFF
TRBJ1-2 NA NA TRBV5-1 12 TGCGCCAGCAAACGCTTCGGCTATGGCTACACCTTC CASKRFGYGYTF
TRBJ2-1 NA NA TRBV4-3 16 TGCGCCAGCAGCCATGTCGGGCAGCGGGCGGACAATGAGCAGTTCTTC CASSHVGQRADNEQFF
TRBJ2-2 NA TRBD2 TRBV27 15 TGTGCCAGCAGTTTGATGCGGGAGGGCCCCGGGGAGCTGTTTTTT CASSLMREGPGELFF
TRBJ2-3 once NA TRBV27 16 TGTGCCACACAGTTAAGAGGGGGAAGAGGCACAGATACGCAGTATTTT CATQLRGGRGTDTQYF
TRBJ2-7 once TRBD1 TRBV5-6 13 TGTGCCAGCAGCTTCGGGACAGGGTGGGAGCAGTACTTC CASSFGTGWEQYF
TRBJ2-7 NA TRBD1 TRBV5-4 14 TGTGCCAGCAGCTTGATACAGGGGGCGAACGAGCAGTACTTC CASSLIQGANEQYF
TRBJ2-2 NA TRBD2 TRBV15 17 TGTGCCACCAGCAGAGATCAGGGCGGGAGTTATACCGGGGAGCTGTTTTTT CATSRDQGGSYTGELFF
TRBJ2-3 NA NA TRBV27 15 TGTGCCAGCAGTTTACTCGGACAGTCCACAGATACGCAGTATTTT CASSLLGQSTDTQYF
TRBJ2-1 NA TRBD2 TRBV7-3 16 TGTGCCAGCAACAGTCTAGCGGGATGTTCCTACAATGAGCAGTTCTTC CASNSLAGCSYNEQFF
TRBJ1-5 NA NA TRBV7-8 15 TGTGCCAGCAGCGCAGAGGTAACTGCAATGTCGCCCCAGCATTTT CASSAEVTAMSPQHF
TRBJ2-5 NA NA TRBV4-1 16 TGCGCCAGCAGCCAAGAAGGACAGTTCCTGGCAGAGACCCAGTACTTC CASSQEGQFLAETQYF
TRBJ1-5 few NA TRBV5-6 14 TGTGCCAGCAGCTTGCGGGGGCGCGATCAGCCCCAGCATTTT CASSLRGRDQPQHF
TRBJ2-4 NA NA TRBV13 15 TGTGCCAGCGCCTCCGGGCCGGCGGGCAAAAACATTCAGTACTTC CASASGPAGKNIQYF
TRBJ2-1 NA TRBD2 TRBV7-9 14 TGTGCCAGCAGCTCTAGCGGAAACTACAATGAGCAGTTCTTC CASSSSGNYNEQFF
TRBJ2-3 few NA TRBV5-1 15 TGCGCCAGCAGCTTTGGGGGTACCGCCACAGATACGCAGTATTTT CASSFGGTATDTQYF
TRBJ2-7 NA NA TRBV13 12 TGTGCCAGCAGCTTAGGAGGATCTGGGCAGTACTTC CASSLGGSGQYF
TRBJ2-4 NA TRBD1 TRBV7-8 16 TGTGCCAGCAGCCACGGGACAGGTCTAGCCAAAAACATTCAGTACTTC CASSHGTGLAKNIQYF
TRBJ2-3 NA NA TRBV27 17 TGTGCCAGCAGTTATTCGACAGGGGACTATTACACAGATACGCAGTATTTT CASSYSTGDYYTDTQYF
TRBJ2-1 NA NA TRBV7-9 15 TGTGCCAGCAGCTCCCTGACTAACTCCTACAATGAGCAGTTCTTC CASSSLTNSYNEQFF
TRBJ1-1 NA TRBD1 TRBV9 14 TGTGCCAGCAGCGTGACAGGGAGGAACACTGAAGCTTTCTTT CASSVTGRNTEAFF
TRBJ1-1 large NA TRBV29-1 12 TGCAGCTTCAGGGTAGCGGACACTGAAGCTTTCTTT CSFRVADTEAFF
TRBJ2-5 NA TRBD1 TRBV11-2 16 TGTGCCAGCAGCTCACCACACGGACAGGGGCTTGGGACCCAGTACTTC CASSSPHGQGLGTQYF
TRBJ1-1 NA NA TRBV28 14 TGTGCCAGCAGTGCCTCGGCCGGTTCCACTGAAGCTTTCTTT CASSASAGSTEAFF
TRBJ2-1 NA NA TRBV25-1 12 TGTGCCGCCGGGGCCCCTATCAATGAGCAGTTCTTC CAAGAPINEQFF
TRBJ2-7 NA NA TRBV5-1 15 TGCGCCAGCAGCCCCGAGCCTTACAGCTCCTACGAGCAGTACTTC CASSPEPYSSYEQYF
TRBJ1-2 once NA TRBV2 11 TGTGCCAGCAGGGCTAACTATGGCTACACCTTC CASRANYGYTF
TRBJ2-7 NA NA TRBV28 12 TGTGCCAGCAGTTCCAACCCCTACGAGCAGTACTTC CASSSNPYEQYF
TRBJ2-6 few TRBD2 TRBV27 17 TGTGCCAGCAGGGGGGCGGGAGGAGTCCCACTCGCCAACGTCCTGACTTTC CASRGAGGVPLANVLTF
TRBJ2-3 NA TRBD2 TRBV9 16 TGTGCCAGCAGCGCGACCGGGACTAGGTTTCGAGATACGCAGTATTTT CASSATGTRFRDTQYF
TRBJ2-4 NA TRBD1 TRBV7-8 15 TGTGCCAGCAGCGCACCGGGACAGGCCAAAAACATTCAGTACTTC CASSAPGQAKNIQYF
TRBJ2-7 NA NA TRBV12-5 17 TGTGCTAGTGGTTTGGTTGGCCCCGGGACGGGACTCTACGAGCAGTACTTC CASGLVGPGTGLYEQYF
TRBJ2-7 NA TRBD2 TRBV7-9 15 TGTGCCAGCAGCCCGAGACTAGCGGGAGGTGAGGAGCAGTACTTC CASSPRLAGGEEQYF
TRBJ1-5 NA NA TRBV19 15 TGTGCCAGTAGGCCAGCTAATGAGGGCAATCAGCCCCAGCATTTT CASRPANEGNQPQHF
TRBJ2-7 NA NA TRBV28 13 TGTGCCAGCAGTTTTCTGGGCTCAAGGGAGCAGTACTTC CASSFLGSREQYF
TRBJ1-1 NA TRBD1 TRBV28 14 TGTGCCAGCAGTTTAAGAGGGGGCCCCCTTGAAGCTTTCTTT CASSLRGGPLEAFF
TRBJ2-1 few NA TRBV27 12 TGTGCCAGCAGATGGGGAAACAATGAGCAGTTCTTC CASRWGNNEQFF